This TCR beta chain was observed in a study of blood T cell repertoires in COVID-19. Study-level background: In each case, the material was cDNA or gDNA derived from T cells, B-cell-depleted T cells, or PBMCs.

Produced via immunoSEQ multiplex PCR; TCRdb's table is partial and in-frame only. This sample carries 170,000 or so clones, around nine tenths of them seen once, and the ten largest clones take about 0.96%. CDR1 and CDR2 from the germline V gene are SGHNT and YYREEE (reference sequence). V was pared by 4 bases and J by 15 bases, with 16 bases between. CDR3 size: 12 residues. This chain uses TRBV5-4 with TRBJ1-4; possible D gene TRBD1, 6 bases. The sample taken for sequencing was peripheral blood. The clonotype comes from a young woman who had recovered from COVID-19. CDR3 sequence reads: CASSLWDTELFF. Here the CDR3 DNA reads TGTGCCAGCAGCCTCTGGGACACGGAATTGTTTTTT.